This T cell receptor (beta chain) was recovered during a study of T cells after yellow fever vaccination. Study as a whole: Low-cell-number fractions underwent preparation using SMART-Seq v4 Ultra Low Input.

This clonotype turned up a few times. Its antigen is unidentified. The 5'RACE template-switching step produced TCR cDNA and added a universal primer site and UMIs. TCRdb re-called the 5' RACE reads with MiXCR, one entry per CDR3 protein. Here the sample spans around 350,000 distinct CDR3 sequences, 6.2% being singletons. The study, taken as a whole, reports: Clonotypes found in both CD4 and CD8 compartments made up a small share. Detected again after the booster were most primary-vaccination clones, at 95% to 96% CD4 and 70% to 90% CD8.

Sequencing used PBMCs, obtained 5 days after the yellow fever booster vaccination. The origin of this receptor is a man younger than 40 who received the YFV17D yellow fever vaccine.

CDR3 residues: CASSLETTKVSYEQYF. The CDR3 DNA reads as TGCGCCAGCAGCTTAGAGACGACTAAGGTGTCCTACGAGCAGTACTTC. The chain is built from TRBV5-1 and TRBJ2-7, with a tentative D call TRBD2 (5 bases). Between the trimmed V and J ends, which lost 2 bases and 1 base, there was a span of 16 bases. The CDR3 runs 16 residues. Germline CDR1 SGHRS, CDR2 YFSETQ. Drawing the rest from reference TRBV5-1 and TRBJ2-7, the complete variable domain is KAGVTQTPRYLIKTRGQQVTLSCSPISGHRSVSWYQQTPGQGLQFLFEYFSETQRNKGNFPGRFSGRQFSNSRSEMNVSTLELGDSALYLCASSLETTKVSYEQYFGPGTRLTVT.